One and the same sample provided the 18 T cell receptor beta chains below, sequenced in a study of T cell repertoires in cytomegalovirus infection. Which antigens these TCRs recognize remains unknown. TCRdb independently ran MiXCR on the reads; one entry per CDR3 protein. Of about 900,000 distinct CDR3 sequences listed, around 29% are singletons. Sequenced material: cultured CD8+ T cells from PBMCs, taken from culture after CMV antigen stimulation. The source of these receptors is a human donor in good health (CMV status not recorded). Some clones in this sample may be carry-over from other donors' samples.

This clonotype was observed a few times. The V and J genes are TRBV7-9 and TRBJ1-5; 7 nucleotides match TRBD1. The J segment lost 2 bases and the V segment lost 1 base, leaving 14 bases of the junction unmatched. The CDR3 has 19 residues. Germline V gives CDR1 SEHNR, CDR2 FQNEAQ (reference sequence). CDR3 loop: CASSLGWQGEDVGNQPQHF. The CDR3 coding sequence is TGTGCCAGCAGCTTAGGTTGGCAGGGGGAGGATGTCGGCAATCAGCCCCAGCATTTT.

This clonotype has more than one count but fewer than ten. V is TRBV12-3 or TRBV12-4 and J is TRBJ1-2, with TRBD1 matching over 9 bases. This CDR3 contains 18 residues. With 4 bases clipped from V and 1 base from J, the junction kept 13 bases outside the gene matches. DNA for the CDR3: TGTGCCAGCAGTTCCAGGACAGGGGACCGGACGAGTAACTATGGCTACACCTTC. Encoded protein: CASSSRTGDRTSNYGYTF.

The chain employs TRBV15 and TRBJ2-1, with 7 bases fitting TRBD2. After removal of 1 base from V and 2 bases from J, the junction contained 5 bases not matched to a gene. The CDR3 consists of 16 residues. Germline V lookup: CDR1 LNHNV, CDR2 YYDKDF (reference sequence). The CDR3 DNA reads TGTGCCACCAGCAGAGCTCTAGCGGCCGCCTACAATGAGCAGTTCTTC. This translates into CATSRALAAAYNEQFF. The full variable domain, its missing parts supplied by reference TRBV15 and TRBJ2-1, is DAMVIQNPRYQVTQFGKPVTLSCSQTLNHNVMYWYQQKSSQAPKLLFHYYDKDFNNEADTPDNFQSRRPNTSFCFLDIRSPGLGDTAMYLCATSRALAAAYNEQFFGPGTRLTVL.

This chain links TRBV18 with TRBJ2-1; TRBD2 matches 8 bases. This CDR3 region has 16 residues. The germline V gene has CDR1 KGHSH and CDR2 LQKENI. V lost 2 bases to trimming and J lost 4 bases; unmatched junction nucleotides: 7. Written as DNA, the CDR3 is TGTGCCAGCTCACCAGTGGCGGGACTAGATTACAATGAGCAGTTCTTC. Translated, it gives CASSPVAGLDYNEQFF.

The chain joins TRBV7-8 to TRBJ1-3, with a tentative D call TRBD1 (5 bases). The length of the CDR3 is 16 residues. The germline V gene encodes CDR1 SGHVS and CDR2 FQNEAQ. V was pared by 0 bases and J by 0 bases, with 9 bases between. The DNA of the CDR3 is TGTGCCAGCAGCTTAGCCCCAGGGCACTCTGGAAACACCATATATTTT. The encoded protein is CASSLAPGHSGNTIYF.

This clonotype was picked up a small number of times. This rearrangement joins TRBV29-1 to TRBJ1-2, with D possibly matching TRBD1 (5 bases). Deletions cut 6 bases from V and 1 base from J, with 15 bases between. Per germline, CDR1 SQVTM and CDR2 ANQGSEA. CDR3 length equals 14 residues. CDR3 coding DNA: TGCAGCGTAACCGACAGCCAGATTAACTATGGCTACACCTTC. Translating it yields CSVTDSQINYGYTF.

On this clonotype itself: This may be a read error, as it is one base from a much larger clone. The chain combines TRBV28 with TRBJ2-3; D may be TRBD2 (5 bases). This CDR3 comprises 13 residues. CDR1 and CDR2 from the germline V gene are MDHEN and SYDVKM. The V and J ends lost 3 bases and 3 bases respectively, with 7 bases between them. The CDR3 sequence is CASSFLATDTQYF. The CDR3 coding sequence is TGTGCCAGCAGTTTCTTAGCGACAGATACGCAGTATTTT. Full variable domain (remainder filled in from reference TRBV28 and TRBJ2-3): DVKVTQSSRYLVKRTGEKVFLECVQDMDHENMFWYRQDPGLGLRLIYFSYDVKMKEKGDIPEGYSVSREKKERFSLILESASTNQTSMYLCASSFLATDTQYFGPGTRLTVL.

This chain connects TRBV7-2 to TRBJ1-4; D remains unclear. V lost 0 bases and J 8 bases, leaving 13 bases between the germline ends. Germline CDR1 reads SGHTA; CDR2 reads FQGNSA. The CDR3 length is 15 residues. In DNA form, the CDR3 reads TGTGCCAGCAGCTTAGCGCATAGAGGTGGGGAAAAACTGTTTTTT. As protein: CASSLAHRGGEKLFF. Together with reference TRBV7-2 and TRBJ1-4, the CDR3 gives the full variable domain: GAGVSQSPSNKVTEKGKDVELRCDPISGHTALYWYRQSLGQGLEFLIYFQGNSAPDKSGLPSDRFSAERTGGSVSTLTIQRTQQEDSAVYLCASSLAHRGGEKLFFGSGTQLSVL.

This clonotype was seen only a few times. The chain couples TRBV12-3 or TRBV12-4 to TRBJ1-1; 8 nucleotides match TRBD1. The CDR3 is 15 residues long. Trimming at V came to 7 bases and at J to 2 bases, leaving 9 bases not matched to a gene. The CDR3 here is CASNHQGALNTEAFF. Written as DNA, the CDR3 is TGTGCCAGCAACCACCAGGGGGCCCTTAACACTGAAGCTTTCTTT.

Note on this clonotype: Just one base apart from a much larger clone, this may be a read error. The V and J genes are TRBV7-8 and TRBJ2-1, with D possibly TRBD1 on 6 matching bases. Germline CDR1 and CDR2: SGHVS and FQNEAQ. V lost 7 bases to trimming and J lost 9 bases, with 13 bases between them. The CDR3 extends over 12 amino acids. The CDR3 loop is CASNSQGREQFF. CDR3 nucleotides: TGTGCCAGCAACTCCCAGGGGCGTGAGCAGTTCTTC.

This clonotype occurred many times. V is TRBV7-6 and J is TRBJ1-1; D is perhaps TRBD1 (6 bases). V was pared by 3 bases and J by 1 base, with 9 bases between. Germline V lookup: CDR1 SGHVS, CDR2 FNYEAQ. This CDR3 region has 14 residues. CDR3 protein: CASSFDRSNTEAFF. CDR3 nucleotides: TGTGCCAGCAGCTTTGACAGGTCGAACACTGAAGCTTTCTTT.

The table lists this clonotype with many counts. The V and J genes are TRBV7-2 and TRBJ2-1; TRBD2 is a possible D gene (6 bases). The V and J ends lost 4 bases and 6 bases respectively, with 16 bases between them. This CDR3 comprises 15 residues. CDR1 is SGHTA, CDR2 FQGNSA, per germline. The CDR3 DNA reads as TGTGCCAGCAGCTCTCTGGGCGGAGGGGTCAATGAGCAGTTCTTC. It yields the protein CASSSLGGGVNEQFF.

The rearrangement links TRBV7-6 to TRBJ2-7; D call uncertain. V lost 8 bases to trimming and J lost 2 bases, with 10 bases between them. CDR1 is SGHVS and CDR2 is FNYEAQ in the germline V gene. This CDR3 contains 12 residues. The CDR3 region has the DNA TGTGCCAGCGGGAAGGGCCCCTACGAGCAGTACTTC. The encoded protein is CASGKGPYEQYF.

This sequence joins TRBV6-5 and TRBJ2-1; D is possibly TRBD2 (6 bases). The CDR3 loop spans 16 amino acids. Germline CDR1 reads MNHEY; CDR2 reads SVGAGI. The germline V and J ends were trimmed by 6 bases and 2 bases, with 17 bases remaining between them. The CDR3 spells CASSHLGGEAYNEQFF. The CDR3 region has the DNA TGTGCCAGCAGCCACTTAGGCGGGGAAGCCTACAATGAGCAGTTCTTC.

This clonotype was found a few times. An end of the junction does not agree with germline; a read error may underlie this. The genes are TRBV7-6 and TRBJ2-1; D gene uncertain. Germline values: CDR1 SGHVS, CDR2 FNYEAQ. The CDR3 totals 15 residues. The DNA for the CDR3 is TGTGCTAGCAGCTTAGAAGGGCAGTCCCCGATTGAGCAGTTCTTC. This gives the protein CASSLEGQSPIEQFF.

V is TRBV25-1 and J is TRBJ2-3; 8 nucleotides match TRBD2. The CDR3 spans 17 residues. Trimming cost V 1 base and J 0 bases; bases outside gene matches: 6. CDR1 and CDR2 (germline): MGHDK, SYGVNS. CDR3 nucleotide sequence: TGTGCCAGCAGTGAATGGTCAAAGCGGGGGAGCACAGATACGCAGTATTTT. Its translation is CASSEWSKRGSTDTQYF. Variable domain in full (rest from reference TRBV25-1 and TRBJ2-3): EADIYQTPRYLVIGTGKKITLECSQTMGHDKMYWYQQDPGMELHLIHYSYGVNSTEKGDLSSESTVSRIRTEHFPLTLESARPSHTSQYLCASSEWSKRGSTDTQYFGPGTRLTVL.

The chain carries TRBV5-6 and TRBJ2-2, with D unclear. The ends were cut back, 4 bases at V and 5 bases at J, with 9 bases in the middle. Germline V lookup: CDR1 SGHDT, CDR2 YYEEEE. CDR3 length: 13 amino acids. The CDR3 loop is CASSATKTGELFF. In DNA form, the CDR3 reads TGTGCCAGCAGCGCCACTAAAACCGGGGAGCTGTTTTTT.

In this sample, this clonotype turned up many times. V is TRBV27 and J is TRBJ2-7; D is undetermined. This CDR3 region has 13 residues. Looked up from germline, CDR1 is MNHEY and CDR2 is SMNVEV (reference sequence). Trimming left V 6 bases short and J 2 bases short, with 11 bases between. The CDR3 sequence is CASSLGRTYEQYV. The CDR3 DNA reads as TGTGCCAGCAGCTTAGGCCGAACCTACGAGCAGTACGTC.